The rows below give T cell receptor beta chains drawn from one sample of a study of identical twins. TCRdb called the 5' RACE reads again in MiXCR, with one record for every CDR3 protein. Of approximately 230,000 distinct CDR3 sequences in the sample, around an eighth were seen once. Sequencing was carried out using memory (CD45RO+) T cells sorted from blood. The receptors shown here come from a woman aged 18 to 35 in good health. CDR3s include the opening cysteine and the closing phenylalanine or tryptophan. A D gene is named only where the DNA matches it firmly. Size is omitted from some rows. Given values are once, few, many or a class for expanded clones.

>.|.|TRBV12-3/TRBV12-4|TRBJ2-7
CASSFNSYEQYF
TGTGCCAGCAGTTTTAACTCCTACGAGCAGTACTTC
>many|.|TRBV5-1|TRBJ2-7
CASSQDSTYEQYF
TGCGCCAGCAGCCAAGACAGTACCTACGAGCAGTACTTC
>few|.|TRBV30|TRBJ2-7
CAWGSRGAREQYF
TGTGCCTGGGGTTCCCGGGGGGCCCGGGAGCAGTACTTC
>.|.|TRBV7-2|TRBJ1-2
CASSLERGLYGYTF
TGTGCCAGCAGCTTAGAACGGGGCCTCTATGGCTACACCTTC
>.|TRBD2|TRBV12-3/TRBV12-4|TRBJ2-2
CASRLGGGLAIGELFF
TGTGCCAGCAGGCTTGGGGGAGGACTAGCGATCGGGGAGCTGTTTTTT
>few|.|TRBV29-1|TRBJ2-1
CSVVMTSLATNEQFF
TGCAGCGTTGTTATGACTTCTTTGGCGACCAATGAGCAGTTCTTC
>.|.|TRBV6-5|TRBJ1-1
CASSYKRGRNTEAFF
TGTGCCAGCAGTTACAAGAGGGGTAGAAACACTGAAGCTTTCTTT
>few|.|TRBV6-2/TRBV6-3|TRBJ2-7
CASSYPSEQYF
TGTGCCAGCAGTTATCCCAGCGAGCAGTACTTC
>.|TRBD2|TRBV6-6|TRBJ2-1
CAGGTSLNEQFF
TGTGCCGGAGGGACTAGTCTCAATGAGCAGTTCTTC
>.|TRBD2|TRBV20-1|TRBJ2-7
CSARDPTSGDSYEQYF
TGCAGTGCTAGAGATCCCACTAGCGGGGACTCCTACGAGCAGTACTTC
>few|TRBD1|TRBV12-3/TRBV12-4|TRBJ1-1
CASSPDRGTRNTEAFF
TGTGCCAGCAGCCCCGACAGGGGAACTAGGAACACTGAAGCTTTCTTT
>.|TRBD1|TRBV11-1|TRBJ2-2
CASSRDREVGELFF
TGTGCCAGCAGCCGGGACAGGGAGGTCGGGGAGCTGTTTTTT
>few|TRBD1|TRBV5-1|TRBJ2-7
CASSGDRGIYEQYF
TGCGCCAGCAGCGGGGACAGGGGGATCTACGAGCAGTACTTC
>.|TRBD2|TRBV4-1|TRBJ2-7
CASSQEPRTSRGYEQYF
TGCGCCAGCAGCCAAGAACCCAGGACTAGCCGGGGCTACGAGCAGTACTTC
>few|.|TRBV20-1|TRBJ1-5
CSAIFRDGNQPQHF
TGCAGTGCTATATTCAGGGATGGCAATCAGCCCCAGCATTTT
>few|.|TRBV12-3/TRBV12-4|TRBJ1-1
CASSAGEVGEAFF
TGTGCCAGCAGTGCGGGGGAAGTAGGTGAAGCTTTCTTT